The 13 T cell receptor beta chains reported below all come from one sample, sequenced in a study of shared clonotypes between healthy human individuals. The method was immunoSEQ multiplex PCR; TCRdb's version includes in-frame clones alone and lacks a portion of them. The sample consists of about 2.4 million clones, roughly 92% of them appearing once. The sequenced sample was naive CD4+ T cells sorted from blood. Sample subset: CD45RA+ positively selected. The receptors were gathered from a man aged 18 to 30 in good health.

The CDR3 protein is CASREPGTGDYEQYF. In nucleotides, the CDR3 is TGTGCCAGCAGGGAACCCGGGACAGGGGACTACGAGCAGTACTTC. The chain has TRBV6-6 and TRBJ2-7, with 10 bases aligning to TRBD1. The CDR3 contains 15 residues. Germline CDR1 and CDR2: MNHNY and SVGAGI (reference sequence). The V gene end was trimmed by 6 bases and the J gene end by 3 bases; junction bases not matched to a gene: 8.

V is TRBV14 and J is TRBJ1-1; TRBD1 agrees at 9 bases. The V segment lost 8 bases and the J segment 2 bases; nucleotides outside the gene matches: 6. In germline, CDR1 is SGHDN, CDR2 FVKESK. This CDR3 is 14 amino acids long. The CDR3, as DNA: TGTGCCAGCGGAGGTACAGGGGGCAACACTGAAGCTTTCTTT. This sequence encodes CASGGTGGNTEAFF.

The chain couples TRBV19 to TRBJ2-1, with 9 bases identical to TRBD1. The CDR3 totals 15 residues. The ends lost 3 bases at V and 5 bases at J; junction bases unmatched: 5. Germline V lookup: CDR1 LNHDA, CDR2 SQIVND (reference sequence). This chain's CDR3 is CASSMLQGANNEQFF. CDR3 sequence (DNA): TGTGCCAGTAGTATGCTACAGGGGGCTAACAATGAGCAGTTCTTC.

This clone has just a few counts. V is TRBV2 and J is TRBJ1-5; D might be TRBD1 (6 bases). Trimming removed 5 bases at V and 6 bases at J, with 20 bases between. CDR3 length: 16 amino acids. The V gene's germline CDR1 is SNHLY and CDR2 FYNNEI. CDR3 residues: CASSFSDRIGGQPQHF. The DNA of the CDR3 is TGTGCCAGCAGTTTCTCCGACAGGATTGGAGGTCAGCCCCAGCATTTT.

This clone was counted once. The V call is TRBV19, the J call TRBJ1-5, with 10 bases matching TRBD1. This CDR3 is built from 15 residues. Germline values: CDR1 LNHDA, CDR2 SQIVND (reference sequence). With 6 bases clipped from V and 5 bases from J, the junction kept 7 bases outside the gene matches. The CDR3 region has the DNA TGTGCCAGTAGCCCGACAGGGGGCAATCATCAGCCCCAGCATTTT. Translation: CASSPTGGNHQPQHF.

The CDR3 nucleotides are TGTGCCAGCACGAGATTGGGGGCGCAAGATGAAAAACTGTTTTTT. Encoded protein: CASTRLGAQDEKLFF. The chain combines TRBV2 with TRBJ1-4; TRBD1 might be the D (6 bases). V lost 7 bases and J 6 bases, leaving 18 bases between the germline ends. Per the germline V gene, CDR1 is SNHLY and CDR2 is FYNNEI. The CDR3 spans 15 residues.

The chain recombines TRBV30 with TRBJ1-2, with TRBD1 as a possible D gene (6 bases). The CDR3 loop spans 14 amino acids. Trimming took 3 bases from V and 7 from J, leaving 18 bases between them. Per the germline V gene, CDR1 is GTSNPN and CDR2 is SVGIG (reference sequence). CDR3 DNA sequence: TGTGCCTGGAGGCGCGGAGCAGGGGAGATTGGCTACACCTTC. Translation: CAWRRGAGEIGYTF.

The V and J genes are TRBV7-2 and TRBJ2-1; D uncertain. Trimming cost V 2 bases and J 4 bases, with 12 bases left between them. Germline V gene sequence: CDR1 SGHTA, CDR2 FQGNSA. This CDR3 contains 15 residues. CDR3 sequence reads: CASSLLSGRYNEQFF. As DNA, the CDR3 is TGTGCCAGCAGCTTATTATCCGGCAGATACAATGAGCAGTTCTTC. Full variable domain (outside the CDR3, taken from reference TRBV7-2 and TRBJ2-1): GAGVSQSPSNKVTEKGKDVELRCDPISGHTALYWYRQSLGQGLEFLIYFQGNSAPDKSGLPSDRFSAERTGGSVSTLTIQRTQQEDSAVYLCASSLLSGRYNEQFFGPGTRLTVL.

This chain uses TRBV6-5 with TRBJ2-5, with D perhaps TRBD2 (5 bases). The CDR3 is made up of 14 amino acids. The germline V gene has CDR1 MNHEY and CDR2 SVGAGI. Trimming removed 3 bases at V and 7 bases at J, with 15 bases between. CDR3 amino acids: CASSYLGLGGTQYF. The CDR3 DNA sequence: TGTGCCAGCAGTTATCTGGGTCTTGGAGGGACCCAGTACTTC.

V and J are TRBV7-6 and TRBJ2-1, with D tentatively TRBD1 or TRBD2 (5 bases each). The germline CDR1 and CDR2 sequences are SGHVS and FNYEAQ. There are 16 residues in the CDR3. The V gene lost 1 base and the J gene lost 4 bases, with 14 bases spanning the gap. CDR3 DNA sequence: TGTGCCAGCAGCTTAGGCGGGCTAGGGGATTACAATGAGCAGTTCTTC. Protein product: CASSLGGLGDYNEQFF.

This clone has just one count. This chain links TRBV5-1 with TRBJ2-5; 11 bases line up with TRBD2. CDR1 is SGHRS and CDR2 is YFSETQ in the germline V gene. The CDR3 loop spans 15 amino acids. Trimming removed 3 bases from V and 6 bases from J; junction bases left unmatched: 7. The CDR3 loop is CASSWQLAGGQTQYF. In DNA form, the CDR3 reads TGCGCCAGCAGCTGGCAGCTAGCGGGGGGACAGACCCAGTACTTC.

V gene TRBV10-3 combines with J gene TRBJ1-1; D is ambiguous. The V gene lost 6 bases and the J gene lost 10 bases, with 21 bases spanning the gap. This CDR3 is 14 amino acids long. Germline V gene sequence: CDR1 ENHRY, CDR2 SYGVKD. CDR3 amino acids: CAISVDRAPPRAFF. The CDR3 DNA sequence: TGTGCCATCAGCGTAGACCGGGCCCCACCTCGAGCTTTCTTT.

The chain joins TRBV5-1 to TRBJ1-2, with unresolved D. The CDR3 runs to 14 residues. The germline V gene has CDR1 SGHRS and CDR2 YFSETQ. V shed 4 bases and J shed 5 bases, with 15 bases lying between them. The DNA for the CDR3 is TGCGCCAGCAGCCCCCCGCTCACAGAATATGGCTACACCTTC. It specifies CASSPPLTEYGYTF. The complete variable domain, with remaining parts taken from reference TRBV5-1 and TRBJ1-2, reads KAGVTQTPRYLIKTRGQQVTLSCSPISGHRSVSWYQQTPGQGLQFLFEYFSETQRNKGNFPGRFSGRQFSNSRSEMNVSTLELGDSALYLCASSPPLTEYGYTFGSGTRLTVV.